The rows below give T cell receptor beta chains drawn from one sample of a study of blood T cells in healthy people across ages. MiXCR, applied by TCRdb to the 5' RACE reads, yields one record per CDR3 protein. The sample carries about 580,000 distinct CDR3 sequences, roughly 43% recorded once. Sequencing input: blood. These receptors all come from an elderly man in good health. Both conserved end residues are part of each CDR3. Fields, in order: J gene, CDR3 length, V gene, D gene, clone size, CDR3 protein, CDR3 DNA. The D gene is left open where the match is weak. Rows give clone size only sometimes, using once, few, many, or a class for an expanded clone.

J gene: TRBJ1-3
CDR3 length: 14
V gene: TRBV6-5
D gene: NA
clone size: NA
CDR3 protein: CASGTDGLGNTIYF
CDR3 DNA: TGTGCCAGCGGTACCGACGGGCTGGGAAACACCATATATTTT

J gene: TRBJ2-7
CDR3 length: 15
V gene: TRBV4-2
D gene: TRBD1
clone size: few
CDR3 protein: CASSQAGTGVYEQYF
CDR3 DNA: TGTGCCAGCAGCCAGGCCGGGACAGGGGTCTACGAGCAGTACTTC

J gene: TRBJ2-7
CDR3 length: 13
V gene: TRBV7-2
D gene: NA
clone size: NA
CDR3 protein: CASSPNKGYEQYF
CDR3 DNA: TGTGCCAGCAGCCCTAATAAGGGCTACGAGCAGTACTTC

J gene: TRBJ2-1
CDR3 length: 15
V gene: TRBV28
D gene: NA
clone size: NA
CDR3 protein: CASSFLRGGLNEQFF
CDR3 DNA: TGTGCCAGCAGTTTCTTGCGGGGCGGGTTGAATGAGCAGTTCTTC

J gene: TRBJ2-7
CDR3 length: 14
V gene: TRBV5-6
D gene: TRBD1
clone size: NA
CDR3 protein: CASSLVDRAYEQYF
CDR3 DNA: TGTGCCAGCAGCTTGGTCGACAGGGCCTACGAGCAGTACTTC

J gene: TRBJ2-3
CDR3 length: 15
V gene: TRBV5-1
D gene: TRBD2
clone size: once
CDR3 protein: CAGRPLAGDTDTQYF
CDR3 DNA: TGCGCCGGCAGACCACTAGCGGGGGACACAGATACGCAGTATTTT

J gene: TRBJ2-5
CDR3 length: 16
V gene: TRBV11-2
D gene: NA
clone size: few
CDR3 protein: CASSLSRGGTQETQYF
CDR3 DNA: TGTGCCAGCAGCTTATCAAGAGGGGGAACTCAAGAGACCCAGTACTTC

J gene: TRBJ2-2
CDR3 length: 15
V gene: TRBV11-2
D gene: TRBD1
clone size: NA
CDR3 protein: CASSLGTVPTGELFF
CDR3 DNA: TGTGCCAGCAGCCTGGGGACAGTTCCGACCGGGGAGCTGTTTTTT

J gene: TRBJ1-1
CDR3 length: 13
V gene: TRBV20-1
D gene: NA
clone size: NA
CDR3 protein: CSASGDGNTEAFF
CDR3 DNA: TGCAGTGCTAGCGGGGACGGGAACACTGAAGCTTTCTTT

J gene: TRBJ2-3
CDR3 length: 18
V gene: TRBV7-3
D gene: TRBD2
clone size: few
CDR3 protein: CASSLIGGRGGRTDTQYF
CDR3 DNA: TGTGCCAGCAGCTTAATAGGCGGGAGAGGTGGACGAACAGATACGCAGTATTTT

J gene: TRBJ2-7
CDR3 length: 15
V gene: TRBV28
D gene: TRBD1
clone size: NA
CDR3 protein: CASSLERDRVHEQYF
CDR3 DNA: TGTGCCAGCAGTTTGGAGCGGGACAGGGTCCACGAGCAGTACTTC

J gene: TRBJ1-4
CDR3 length: 15
V gene: TRBV15
D gene: NA
clone size: NA
CDR3 protein: CATSRAGQQYEKLFF
CDR3 DNA: TGTGCCACCAGCAGGGCCGGACAGCAATATGAAAAACTGTTTTTT

J gene: TRBJ2-2
CDR3 length: 16
V gene: TRBV3-1
D gene: TRBD2
clone size: NA
CDR3 protein: CASSQDLAGGPGELFF
CDR3 DNA: TGTGCCAGCAGCCAAGATCTAGCGGGGGGGCCCGGGGAGCTGTTTTTT

J gene: TRBJ1-6
CDR3 length: 13
V gene: TRBV4-3
D gene: NA
clone size: few
CDR3 protein: CASSQNYNSPLHF
CDR3 DNA: TGCGCCAGCAGCCAAAACTATAATTCACCCCTCCACTTT

J gene: TRBJ2-3
CDR3 length: 10
V gene: TRBV29-1
D gene: NA
clone size: many
CDR3 protein: CSVGTDTQYF
CDR3 DNA: TGCAGCGTTGGTACAGATACGCAGTATTTT

J gene: TRBJ2-5
CDR3 length: 15
V gene: TRBV7-6
D gene: NA
clone size: NA
CDR3 protein: CASSARSVYQETQYF
CDR3 DNA: TGTGCCAGCAGCGCAAGATCGGTGTACCAAGAGACCCAGTACTTC

J gene: TRBJ2-5
CDR3 length: 16
V gene: TRBV4-3
D gene: NA
clone size: NA
CDR3 protein: CASSQEWAGAGETQYF
CDR3 DNA: TGCGCCAGCAGCCAAGAATGGGCAGGGGCAGGAGAGACCCAGTACTTC

J gene: TRBJ2-4
CDR3 length: 15
V gene: TRBV2
D gene: NA
clone size: NA
CDR3 protein: CANSEGRIAKNIQYF
CDR3 DNA: TGTGCCAACAGTGAGGGACGGATAGCCAAAAACATTCAGTACTTC

J gene: TRBJ1-4
CDR3 length: 17
V gene: TRBV6-5
D gene: TRBD1
clone size: many
CDR3 protein: CASSYSGQPATNEKLFF
CDR3 DNA: TGTGCCAGCAGTTACTCGGGACAGCCTGCAACTAATGAAAAACTGTTTTTT

J gene: TRBJ1-2
CDR3 length: 11
V gene: TRBV20-1
D gene: TRBD1
clone size: NA
CDR3 protein: CSASRGQGDTF
CDR3 DNA: TGCAGTGCTAGCCGGGGACAGGGGGACACCTTC

J gene: TRBJ2-1
CDR3 length: 14
V gene: TRBV12-3/TRBV12-4
D gene: NA
clone size: few
CDR3 protein: CASSFFAVDNEQFF
CDR3 DNA: TGTGCCAGCAGTTTCTTTGCGGTTGACAATGAGCAGTTCTTC

J gene: TRBJ2-1
CDR3 length: 13
V gene: TRBV7-2
D gene: NA
clone size: NA
CDR3 protein: CASSLVSRDEQFF
CDR3 DNA: TGTGCCAGCAGCTTAGTTTCCAGGGATGAGCAGTTCTTC

J gene: TRBJ1-2
CDR3 length: 15
V gene: TRBV10-3
D gene: NA
clone size: NA
CDR3 protein: CAIKEDRYFDYGYTF
CDR3 DNA: TGTGCCATCAAAGAGGACAGATACTTTGACTATGGCTACACCTTC

J gene: TRBJ2-2
CDR3 length: 16
V gene: TRBV7-9
D gene: TRBD1
clone size: NA
CDR3 protein: CASSAHRGRGTGELFF
CDR3 DNA: TGTGCCAGCAGCGCCCACAGGGGGCGAGGCACCGGGGAGCTGTTTTTT

J gene: TRBJ2-1
CDR3 length: 14
V gene: TRBV4-3
D gene: NA
clone size: many
CDR3 protein: CASSTPALDNEQFF
CDR3 DNA: TGCGCCAGCAGCACCCCCGCCTTAGACAATGAGCAGTTCTTC

J gene: TRBJ2-1
CDR3 length: 13
V gene: TRBV10-3
D gene: TRBD1
clone size: NA
CDR3 protein: CAISGTGGREQFF
CDR3 DNA: TGTGCCATCAGCGGGACAGGAGGCCGTGAGCAGTTCTTC

J gene: TRBJ2-1
CDR3 length: 13
V gene: TRBV6-1
D gene: NA
clone size: NA
CDR3 protein: CASSDLAGTEQFF
CDR3 DNA: TGTGCCAGCAGTGACCTCGCTGGGACTGAGCAGTTCTTC